The next 20 T cell receptor beta chains were all read from a single sample in a study of shared clonotypes between healthy human individuals. Naive CD8 cells, CD45RO-negative and positively selected for CCR7, excluded terminally differentiated effector memory CD45RA+ cells. The table came from immunoSEQ multiplex PCR; TCRdb's copy has only in-frame clones and leaves some out. The sample includes hundreds of thousands of clones, 95% to 96% of them seen just once. The source material was naive CD8+ T cells sorted from blood. These receptors were collected from a woman aged 25 to 39 in good health.

The genes are TRBV9 and TRBJ1-4, with 7 positions matching TRBD1. Germline V CDR1 and CDR2: SGDLS, YYNGEE. The V segment lost 2 bases and the J segment 6 bases; nucleotides outside the gene matches: 7. This CDR3 region has 15 residues. Written as DNA, the CDR3 is TGTGCCAGCAGCGTTACAGGGGAGGAGGATGAAAAACTGTTTTTT. Its protein is CASSVTGEEDEKLFF.

The chain is built from TRBV28 and TRBJ1-2; perhaps TRBD1 as D (5 bases). V lost 6 bases, J lost 8 bases, and 22 bases lay in between. From germline, CDR1 is MDHEN and CDR2 SYDVKM. The CDR3 extends over 15 amino acids. The CDR3 loop is CASSMPGRLRRGYTF. Written as DNA, the CDR3 is TGTGCCAGCAGCATGCCAGGGCGCCTTAGGAGGGGCTACACCTTC.

To note about this clone: The same CDR3 also results from other DNA sequences found in this sample. The chain combines TRBV20-1 with TRBJ2-7; D unresolved. Germline V gene data show CDR1 as DFQATT and CDR2 as SNEGSKA (reference sequence). V lost 3 bases and J 3 bases, leaving 6 bases between the germline ends. There are 11 residues in the CDR3. This CDR3 reads CSARSGYEQYF. In nucleotides, the CDR3 is TGCAGTGCTAGGTCGGGCTACGAGCAGTACTTC.

V and J are TRBV7-3 and TRBJ2-6; maybe TRBD2 (6 bases). CDR1 is SGHTA, CDR2 FQGTGA, per germline. V lost 0 bases and J 2 bases, leaving 14 bases between the germline ends. This CDR3 spans 18 amino acids. The CDR3 reads CASSLTSGVPTGANVLTF. The CDR3, as DNA: TGTGCCAGCAGCTTAACGTCGGGGGTACCGACTGGGGCCAACGTCCTGACTTTC.

The chain couples TRBV5-6 to TRBJ2-5; D remains ambiguous. The CDR3 loop spans 13 amino acids. CDR1 and CDR2 (germline): SGHDT, YYEEEE. Trimming shortened V by 4 bases and J by 4 bases, and 11 bases separated the two germline ends. The CDR3: CASSQAWGETQYF. The CDR3 DNA reads as TGTGCCAGCAGCCAGGCTTGGGGAGAGACCCAGTACTTC.

The genes are TRBV28 and TRBJ1-6; D gene uncertain. Germline V gene sequence: CDR1 MDHEN, CDR2 SYDVKM. This CDR3 contains 15 residues. The V end lost 1 base, the J end lost 9 bases, and 13 bases lay between the germline ends. This chain's CDR3 is CASSLFQDSTSPLHF. As DNA, the CDR3 is TGTGCCAGCAGTTTATTTCAAGACTCCACTTCACCCCTCCACTTT.

The chain recombines TRBV28 with TRBJ2-7, with 9 bases aligning to TRBD1. This CDR3 is built from 15 residues. V gave up 3 bases and J gave up 3 bases; unmatched junction bases: 6. Per germline, CDR1 MDHEN and CDR2 SYDVKM. The CDR3 loop reads CASSFRDRAIYEQYF. CDR3 bases: TGTGCCAGCAGTTTCCGGGACAGGGCTATCTACGAGCAGTACTTC.

The rearrangement joins TRBV2 to TRBJ2-7; 12 bases are a match to TRBD2. Trimming cost V 3 bases and J 6 bases; bases outside gene matches: 12. CDR3 length: 17 amino acids. Looked up from germline, CDR1 is SNHLY and CDR2 is FYNNEI. CDR3 nucleotide sequence: TGTGCCAGCAGTGATTCTAGCGGGAGGGCCTTTTCTTCCGAGCAGTACTTC. This codes for CASSDSSGRAFSSEQYF.

The V and J genes are TRBV9 and TRBJ2-1; 8 nucleotides align to TRBD2. Trimming took 5 bases from V and 5 from J; bases not matched to a gene: 9. CDR1 and CDR2 (germline): SGDLS, YYNGEE. The length of the CDR3 is 15 residues. This CDR3 reads CASSRETSVDNEQFF. The DNA of the CDR3 is TGTGCCAGCAGTCGGGAGACTAGCGTCGACAATGAGCAGTTCTTC. The variable domain in full, completed from reference TRBV9 and TRBJ2-1, reads DSGVTQTPKHLITATGQRVTLRCSPRSGDLSVYWYQQSLDQGLQFLIQYYNGEERAKGNILERFSAQQFPDLHSELNLSSLELGDSALYFCASSRETSVDNEQFFGPGTRLTVL.

The CDR3 is CASSVGGGRKGNEQFF. CDR3 sequence (DNA): TGTGCCAGCAGCGTAGGGGGCGGGAGAAAGGGGAATGAGCAGTTCTTC. This chain uses TRBV9 with TRBJ2-1; 7 nucleotides match TRBD2. This CDR3 contains 16 residues. V lost 0 bases to trimming and J lost 7 bases; unmatched junction nucleotides: 10. Germline CDR1 and CDR2: SGDLS and YYNGEE.

V is TRBV29-1 and J is TRBJ2-7, with D possibly being TRBD2 (5 bases). The CDR3 spans 13 residues. The V gene lost 7 bases and the J gene lost 0 bases, with 13 bases spanning the gap. Germline V gene data show CDR1 as SQVTM and CDR2 as ANQGSEA. As DNA, the CDR3 is TGCAGCGCCTTAAGCGGATCCTCCTACGAGCAGTACTTC. Translating it yields CSALSGSSYEQYF.

This chain uses TRBV9 with TRBJ1-4; D is unclear. Germline values: CDR1 SGDLS, CDR2 YYNGEE. The length of the CDR3 is 13 residues. Trimming shortened V by 0 bases and J by 8 bases, and 8 bases separated the two germline ends. The CDR3 here is CASSVGYEEKLFF. CDR3 nucleotide sequence: TGTGCCAGCAGCGTAGGATACGAGGAAAAACTGTTTTTT.

The CDR3, as DNA: TGCGCCAGCAGTGAGGTGCGCGGGACTAGCTACAATGAGCAGTTCTTC. It yields the protein CASSEVRGTSYNEQFF. This chain links TRBV10-1 with TRBJ2-1; TRBD2 matches 8 bases. J gave up 3 bases and V 2 bases, and 6 bases lay outside the gene matches. The CDR3 is 16 amino acids. Germline V lookup: CDR1 WNHNN, CDR2 SYGVQD (reference sequence).

This chain joins TRBV10-2 and TRBJ2-2; D call uncertain. Between the trimmed V and J ends, which lost 2 bases and 7 bases, there was a span of 5 bases. The CDR3 totals 12 residues. Germline assignment: CDR1 WSHSY and CDR2 SAAADI. The CDR3 sequence is CASSEQSGELFF. The DNA for the CDR3 is TGCGCCAGCAGTGAGCAGAGCGGGGAGCTGTTTTTT.

The V and J genes are TRBV13 and TRBJ1-1; D perhaps matches TRBD1 (5 bases). Germline-derived CDR1 and CDR2 are PRHDT and FYEKMQ (reference sequence). V lost 5 bases and J lost 1, with 11 bases in between. CDR3 length: 14 amino acids. The DNA for the CDR3 is TGTGCCAGCAGCCGGGACGGCCCGAACACTGAAGCTTTCTTT. Translating it yields CASSRDGPNTEAFF.

The CDR3 loop is CASTLRGGPYEQYF. The CDR3 DNA follows: TGTGCCAGCACCCTCCGGGGGGGCCCCTACGAGCAGTACTTC. The chain has TRBV7-9 and TRBJ2-7, with TRBD2 matching over 8 bases. The CDR3 extends over 14 amino acids. The germline V gene encodes CDR1 SEHNR and CDR2 FQNEAQ (reference sequence). Trimming removed 7 bases from V and 2 bases from J; junction bases left unmatched: 7.

This sequence joins TRBV7-9 and TRBJ2-7, with 9 bases fitting TRBD2. The length of the CDR3 is 16 residues. The V segment lost 4 bases and the J segment 1 base; nucleotides outside the gene matches: 8. Looked up from germline, CDR1 is SEHNR and CDR2 is FQNEAQ (reference sequence). This CDR3 reads CASSSNLAGLSYEQYF. The CDR3 DNA follows: TGTGCCAGCAGCTCCAATCTAGCGGGACTTTCCTACGAGCAGTACTTC.

The rearrangement uses TRBV6-6 and TRBJ2-7, with D perhaps TRBD1 (6 bases). The CDR3 has 14 residues. The germline V gene encodes CDR1 MNHNY and CDR2 SVGAGI (reference sequence). V lost 5 bases, J lost 3 bases, and 14 bases lay in between. The CDR3 DNA reads as TGTGCCAGCAGTCCTCACACAGGGTACTACGAGCAGTACTTC. Its translation: CASSPHTGYYEQYF.

The rearrangement uses TRBV5-8 and TRBJ1-3; D is unresolved. The CDR3 runs to 14 residues. The germline V and J ends were trimmed by 4 bases and 0 bases, with 8 bases remaining between them. From germline, CDR1 is SGHTS and CDR2 YDEGEE. In DNA form, the CDR3 reads TGTGCCAGCAGCGGGAGCGGCTCTGGAAACACCATATATTTT. Its translation is CASSGSGSGNTIYF.

The sample holds one count of this clone. This chain links TRBV28 with TRBJ2-5; D uncertain. The CDR3 spans 14 residues. The V end lost 3 bases, the J end lost 0 bases, and 8 bases lay between the germline ends. Germline V CDR1 and CDR2: MDHEN, SYDVKM. The CDR3 region is CASSFADHQETQYF. CDR3 nucleotides: TGTGCCAGCAGTTTCGCGGACCACCAAGAGACCCAGTACTTC.